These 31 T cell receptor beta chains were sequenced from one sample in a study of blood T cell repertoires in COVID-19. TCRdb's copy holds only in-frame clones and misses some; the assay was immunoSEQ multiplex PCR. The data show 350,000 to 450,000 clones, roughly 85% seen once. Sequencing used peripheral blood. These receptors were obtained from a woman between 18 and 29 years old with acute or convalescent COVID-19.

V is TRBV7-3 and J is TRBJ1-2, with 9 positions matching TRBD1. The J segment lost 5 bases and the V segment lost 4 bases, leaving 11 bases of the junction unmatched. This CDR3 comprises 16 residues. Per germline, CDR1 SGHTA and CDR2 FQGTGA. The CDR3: CASSSRQGVYEYGYTF. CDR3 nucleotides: TGTGCCAGCAGCTCCCGACAGGGGGTCTACGAATATGGCTACACCTTC.

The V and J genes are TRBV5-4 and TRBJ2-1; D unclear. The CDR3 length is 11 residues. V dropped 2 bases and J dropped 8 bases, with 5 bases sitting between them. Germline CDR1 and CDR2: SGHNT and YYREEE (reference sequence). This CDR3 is CASSFLDEQFF. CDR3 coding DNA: TGTGCCAGCAGCTTTTTAGATGAGCAGTTCTTC.

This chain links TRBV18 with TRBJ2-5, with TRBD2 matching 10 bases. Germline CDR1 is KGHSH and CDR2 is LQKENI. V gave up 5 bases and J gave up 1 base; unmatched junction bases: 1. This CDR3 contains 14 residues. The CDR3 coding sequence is TGTGCCAGCTCAGGGACTAGCGTCCAAGAGACCCAGTACTTC. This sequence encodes CASSGTSVQETQYF.

The CDR3 DNA sequence: TGCAGCGTTGAAAGGGGACATAACGGGGAGCTGTTTTTT. Translation gives CSVERGHNGELFF. This chain joins TRBV29-1 and TRBJ2-2, with D possibly being TRBD1 (6 bases). The CDR3 covers 13 residues. V lost 2 bases, J lost 7 bases, and 11 bases lay in between. The germline V gene has CDR1 SQVTM and CDR2 ANQGSEA.

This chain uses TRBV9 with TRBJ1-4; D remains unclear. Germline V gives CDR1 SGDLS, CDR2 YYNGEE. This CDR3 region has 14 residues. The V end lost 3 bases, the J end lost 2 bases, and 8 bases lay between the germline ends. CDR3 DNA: TGTGCCAGCAGCGGGGCATCCACTAATGAAAAACTGTTTTTT. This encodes CASSGASTNEKLFF.

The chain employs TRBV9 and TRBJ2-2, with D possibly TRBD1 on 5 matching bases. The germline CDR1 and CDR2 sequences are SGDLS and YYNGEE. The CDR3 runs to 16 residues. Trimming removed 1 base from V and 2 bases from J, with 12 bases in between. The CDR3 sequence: CASSVTGAGNTGELFF. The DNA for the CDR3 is TGTGCCAGCAGCGTAACTGGGGCAGGTAACACCGGGGAGCTGTTTTTT.

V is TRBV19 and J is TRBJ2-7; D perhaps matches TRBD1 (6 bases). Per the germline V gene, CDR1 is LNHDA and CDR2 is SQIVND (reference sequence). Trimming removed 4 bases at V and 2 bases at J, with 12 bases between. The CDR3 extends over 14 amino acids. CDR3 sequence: CASSSRRGPYEQYF. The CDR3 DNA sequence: TGTGCCAGTAGTAGCCGCAGGGGCCCCTACGAGCAGTACTTC.

The CDR3 DNA follows: TGTGCCAGCATTAGAGATCTCCCCCAGCCCCAGCATTTT. Its protein is CASIRDLPQPQHF. The chain has TRBV25-1 and TRBJ1-5; the D is unclear. The CDR3 contains 13 residues. The V end was cut by 7 bases, the J end by 7 bases, with 14 bases between. CDR1 and CDR2 from the germline V gene are MGHDK and SYGVNS.

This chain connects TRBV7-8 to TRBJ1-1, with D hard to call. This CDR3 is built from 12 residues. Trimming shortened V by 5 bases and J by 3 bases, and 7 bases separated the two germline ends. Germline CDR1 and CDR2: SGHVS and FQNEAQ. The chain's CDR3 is CASSPDYTEAFF. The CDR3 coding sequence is TGTGCCAGCAGCCCTGACTACACTGAAGCTTTCTTT.

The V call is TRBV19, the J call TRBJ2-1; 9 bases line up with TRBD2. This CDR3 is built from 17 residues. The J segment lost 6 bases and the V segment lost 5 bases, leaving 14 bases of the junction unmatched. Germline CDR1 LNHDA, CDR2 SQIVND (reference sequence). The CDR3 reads CASSPFTGTSPTNEQFF. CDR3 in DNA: TGTGCCAGTAGTCCTTTTACCGGGACTAGCCCTACCAATGAGCAGTTCTTC.

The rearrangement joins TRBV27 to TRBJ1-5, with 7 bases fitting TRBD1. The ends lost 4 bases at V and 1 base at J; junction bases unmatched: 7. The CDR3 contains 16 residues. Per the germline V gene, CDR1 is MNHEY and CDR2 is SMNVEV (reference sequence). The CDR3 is CASSSQDRESNQPQHF. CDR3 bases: TGTGCCAGCAGTTCCCAAGACAGGGAAAGCAATCAGCCCCAGCATTTT.

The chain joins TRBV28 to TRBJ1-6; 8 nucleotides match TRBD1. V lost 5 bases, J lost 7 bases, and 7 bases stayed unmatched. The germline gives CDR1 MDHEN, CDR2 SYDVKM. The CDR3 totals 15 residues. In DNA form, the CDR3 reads TGTGCCAGCAGTCCGGGGGACAGGCAAAATTCACCCCTCCACTTT. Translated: CASSPGDRQNSPLHF.

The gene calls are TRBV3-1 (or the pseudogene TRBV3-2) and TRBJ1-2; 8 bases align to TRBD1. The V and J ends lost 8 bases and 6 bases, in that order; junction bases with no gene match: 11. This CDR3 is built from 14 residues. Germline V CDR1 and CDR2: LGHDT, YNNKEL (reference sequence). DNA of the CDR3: TGTGCCAGCTACCAGACAGGGGTCCCAGATGGCTACACCTTC. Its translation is CASYQTGVPDGYTF.

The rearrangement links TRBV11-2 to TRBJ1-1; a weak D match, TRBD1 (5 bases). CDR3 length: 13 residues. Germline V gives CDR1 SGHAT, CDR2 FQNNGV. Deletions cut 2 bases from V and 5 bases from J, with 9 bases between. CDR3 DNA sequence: TGTGCCAGCAGCTTAACCCGGGGGACTGAAGCTTTCTTT. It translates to CASSLTRGTEAFF.

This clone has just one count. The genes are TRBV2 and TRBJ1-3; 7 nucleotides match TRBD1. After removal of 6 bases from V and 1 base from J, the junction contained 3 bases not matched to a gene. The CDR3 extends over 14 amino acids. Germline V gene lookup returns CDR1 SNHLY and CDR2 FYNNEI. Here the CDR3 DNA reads TGTGCCAGCAGCACAGGGGTGTCTGGAAACACCATATATTTT. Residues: CASSTGVSGNTIYF.

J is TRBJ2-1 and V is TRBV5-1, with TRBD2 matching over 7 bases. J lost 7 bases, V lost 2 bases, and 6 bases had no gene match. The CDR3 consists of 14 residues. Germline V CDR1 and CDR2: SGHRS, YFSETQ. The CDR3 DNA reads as TGCGCCAGCAGCTTTACTAGCGTGGGGAATGAGCAGTTCTTC. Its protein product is CASSFTSVGNEQFF.

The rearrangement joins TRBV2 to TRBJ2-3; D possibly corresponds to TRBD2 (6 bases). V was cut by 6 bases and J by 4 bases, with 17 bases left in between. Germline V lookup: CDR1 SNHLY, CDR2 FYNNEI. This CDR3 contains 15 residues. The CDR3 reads CASSKGLGEADTQYF. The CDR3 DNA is TGTGCCAGCAGCAAGGGACTTGGGGAGGCAGATACGCAGTATTTT.

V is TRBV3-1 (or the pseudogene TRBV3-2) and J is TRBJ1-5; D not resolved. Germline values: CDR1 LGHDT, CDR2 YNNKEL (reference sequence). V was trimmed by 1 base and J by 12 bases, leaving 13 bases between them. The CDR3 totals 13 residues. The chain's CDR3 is CASSQGPSSGQHF. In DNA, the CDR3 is TGTGCCAGCAGCCAAGGTCCCTCGTCCGGCCAGCATTTT.

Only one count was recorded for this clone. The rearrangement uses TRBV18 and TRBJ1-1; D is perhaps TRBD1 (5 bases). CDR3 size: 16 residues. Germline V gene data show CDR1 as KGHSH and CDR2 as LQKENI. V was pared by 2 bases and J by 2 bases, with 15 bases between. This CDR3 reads CASSPSFWGHNTEAFF. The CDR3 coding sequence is TGTGCCAGCTCACCATCCTTCTGGGGCCACAACACTGAAGCTTTCTTT.

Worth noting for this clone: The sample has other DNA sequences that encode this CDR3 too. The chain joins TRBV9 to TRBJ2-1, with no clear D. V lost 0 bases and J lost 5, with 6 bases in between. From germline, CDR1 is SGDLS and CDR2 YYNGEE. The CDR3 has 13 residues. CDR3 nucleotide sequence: TGTGCCAGCAGCGTAGGGTCTAACAATGAGCAGTTCTTC. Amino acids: CASSVGSNNEQFF.

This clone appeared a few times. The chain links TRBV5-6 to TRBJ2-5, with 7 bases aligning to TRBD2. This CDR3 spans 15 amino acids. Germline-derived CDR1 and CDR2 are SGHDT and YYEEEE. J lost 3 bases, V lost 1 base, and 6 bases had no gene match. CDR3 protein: CASSLRRGLEETQYF. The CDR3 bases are TGTGCCAGCAGCTTGCGGCGGGGGTTAGAAGAGACCCAGTACTTC.

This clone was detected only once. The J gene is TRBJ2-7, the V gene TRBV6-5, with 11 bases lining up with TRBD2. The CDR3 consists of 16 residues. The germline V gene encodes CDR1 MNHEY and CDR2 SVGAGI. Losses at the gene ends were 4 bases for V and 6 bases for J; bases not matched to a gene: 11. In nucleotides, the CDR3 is TGTGCCAGCAGTTTTAGCGGGGGGGCCGCCGTCGGCGAGCAGTACTTC. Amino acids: CASSFSGGAAVGEQYF.

DNA for the CDR3: TGCGCCAGCAGCCAGCTAGGGAGCAGTTCTAATGAAAAACTGTTTTTT. It specifies CASSQLGSSSNEKLFF. The chain recombines TRBV4-1 with TRBJ1-4; D gene unclear. Germline V gives CDR1 MGHRA, CDR2 YSYEKL. Trimming removed 3 bases at V and 3 bases at J, with 14 bases between. CDR3 length: 16 residues.

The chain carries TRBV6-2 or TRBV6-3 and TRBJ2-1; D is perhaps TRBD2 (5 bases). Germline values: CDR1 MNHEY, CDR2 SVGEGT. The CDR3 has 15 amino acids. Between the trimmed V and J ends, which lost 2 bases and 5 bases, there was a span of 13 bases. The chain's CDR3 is CASSYATADHNEQFF. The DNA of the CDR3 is TGTGCCAGCAGTTACGCCACAGCGGATCACAATGAGCAGTTCTTC.

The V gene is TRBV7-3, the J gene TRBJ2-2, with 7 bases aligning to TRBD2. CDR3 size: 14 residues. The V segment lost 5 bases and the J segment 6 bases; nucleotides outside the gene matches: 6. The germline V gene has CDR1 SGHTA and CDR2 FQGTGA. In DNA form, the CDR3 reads TGTGCCAGCAGCCCCTCCGCGGGGGCCGGGGAGCTGTTTTTT. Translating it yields CASSPSAGAGELFF.

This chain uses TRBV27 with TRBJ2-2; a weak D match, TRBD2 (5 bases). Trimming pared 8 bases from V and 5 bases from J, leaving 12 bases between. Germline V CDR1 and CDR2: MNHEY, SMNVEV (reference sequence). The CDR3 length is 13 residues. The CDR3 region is CASRQSGTGELFF. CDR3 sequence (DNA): TGTGCCAGCCGGCAGTCGGGAACCGGGGAGCTGTTTTTT.

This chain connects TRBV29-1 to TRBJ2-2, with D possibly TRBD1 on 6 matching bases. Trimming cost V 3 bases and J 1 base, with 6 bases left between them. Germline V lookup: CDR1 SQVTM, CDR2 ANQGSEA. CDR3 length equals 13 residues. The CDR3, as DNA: TGCAGCGTTGAGGGACAGAACACCGGGGAGCTGTTTTTT. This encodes CSVEGQNTGELFF.

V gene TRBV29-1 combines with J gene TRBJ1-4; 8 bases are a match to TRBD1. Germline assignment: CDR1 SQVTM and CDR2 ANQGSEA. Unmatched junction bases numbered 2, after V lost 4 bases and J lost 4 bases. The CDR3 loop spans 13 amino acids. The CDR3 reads CSVGQGINEKLFF. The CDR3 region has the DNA TGCAGCGTTGGACAGGGGATTAATGAAAAACTGTTTTTT.

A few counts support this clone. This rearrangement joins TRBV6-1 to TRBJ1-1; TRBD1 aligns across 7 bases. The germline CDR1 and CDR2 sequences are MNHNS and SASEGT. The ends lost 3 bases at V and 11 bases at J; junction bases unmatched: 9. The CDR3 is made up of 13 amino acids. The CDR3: CASSENRGGLAFF. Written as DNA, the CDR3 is TGTGCCAGCAGTGAGAACAGGGGCGGATTGGCTTTCTTT.

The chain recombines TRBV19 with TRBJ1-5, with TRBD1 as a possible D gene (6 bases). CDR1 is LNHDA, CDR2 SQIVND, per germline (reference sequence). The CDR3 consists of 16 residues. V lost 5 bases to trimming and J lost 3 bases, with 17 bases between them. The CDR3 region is CASSAPSTGSNQPQHF. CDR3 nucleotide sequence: TGTGCCAGTAGTGCTCCCTCTACAGGGTCCAATCAGCCCCAGCATTTT.

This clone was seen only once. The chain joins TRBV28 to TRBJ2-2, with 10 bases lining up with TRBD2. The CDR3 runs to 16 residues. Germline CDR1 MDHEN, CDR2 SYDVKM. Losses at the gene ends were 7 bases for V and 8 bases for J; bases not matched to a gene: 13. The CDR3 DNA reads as TGTGCCAGCACCATAGCGCTAGCGGGAGCCGGTGGGGAGCTGTTTTTT. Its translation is CASTIALAGAGGELFF.